A single sample gave rise to the 30 T cell receptor beta chains below, sequenced in a study of shared clonotypes between healthy human individuals. Sequencing used immunoSEQ multiplex PCR; TCRdb keeps in-frame clones, though not all of them. The sample has some 2,400,000 clones, approximately 95% seen once. Specimen: naive CD4+ T cells sorted from blood. Subset denoted: CD45RA+ positively selected. Receptor source: a man between 18 and 29 years old in good health.

This clone has a single count. The chain joins TRBV10-3 to TRBJ2-1; D unclear. The CDR3 has 15 residues. The germline V gene has CDR1 ENHRY and CDR2 SYGVKD. V lost 10 bases and J lost 4, with 20 bases in between. In nucleotides, the CDR3 is TGTGCCACCGCCCTAGGGATAGAAAGATACAATGAGCAGTTCTTC. It yields the protein CATALGIERYNEQFF.

V usage is TRBV10-1 and J usage is TRBJ2-3; 10 bases agree with TRBD1. The CDR3 has 15 residues. The J segment lost 1 base and the V segment lost 8 bases, leaving 6 bases of the junction unmatched. The germline V gene has CDR1 WNHNN and CDR2 SYGVQD (reference sequence). CDR3 nucleotides: TGCGCCAGCTCGGAGGGGACAGGGGGCACAGATACGCAGTATTTT. This sequence encodes CASSEGTGGTDTQYF.

This chain uses TRBV7-9 with TRBJ2-5; the D is unclear. The CDR3 is 13 amino acids. Trimming pared 2 bases from V and 5 bases from J, leaving 9 bases between. Germline V lookup: CDR1 SEHNR, CDR2 FQNEAQ (reference sequence). Here the CDR3 DNA reads TGTGCCAGCAGCTTAAACCCCCGGGAGACCCAGTACTTC. Its translation is CASSLNPRETQYF.

V gene TRBV11-2 combines with J gene TRBJ2-7; D ambiguous. The length of the CDR3 is 15 residues. Trimming removed 4 bases at V and 6 bases at J, with 19 bases between. Germline V gene sequence: CDR1 SGHAT, CDR2 FQNNGV. The CDR3 reads CASSSQMGSAGEQYF. Here the CDR3 DNA reads TGTGCCAGCAGCTCACAAATGGGGTCCGCCGGCGAGCAGTACTTC.

This rearrangement joins TRBV28 to TRBJ1-2, with D possibly being TRBD1 (6 bases). This CDR3 has 14 amino acids. CDR1 and CDR2 from the germline V gene are MDHEN and SYDVKM. V lost 6 bases to trimming and J lost 8 bases, with 19 bases between them. For the CDR3, the DNA is TGTGCCAGCAGATACCTACAGGGACTACCCGGCTACACCTTC. Translating it yields CASRYLQGLPGYTF.

CDR3 region: CASSSRENQPQHF. In DNA form, the CDR3 reads TGTGCCAGCAGCTCCCGAGAAAATCAGCCCCAGCATTTT. The chain has TRBV7-2 and TRBJ1-5; the D is unclear. The CDR3 has 13 residues. V was trimmed by 4 bases and J by 4 bases, leaving 8 bases between them. From germline, CDR1 is SGHTA and CDR2 FQGNSA.

The chain uses TRBV6-5 and TRBJ2-7, with TRBD2 identical over 9 bases. Trimming at V came to 4 bases and at J to 5 bases, leaving 12 bases not matched to a gene. The CDR3 consists of 16 residues. Germline CDR1 is MNHEY and CDR2 is SVGAGI. For the CDR3, the DNA is TGTGCCAGCAGTTCACATGTGAGCGGGAGGATCAACGAGCAGTACTTC. It encodes CASSSHVSGRINEQYF.

The J gene is TRBJ1-5, the V gene TRBV5-6; TRBD1 matches at 10 bases. This CDR3 contains 14 residues. Per germline, CDR1 SGHDT and CDR2 YYEEEE. Germline trimming cut 4 bases from V and 5 bases from J; bases unmatched to any gene: 3. The CDR3 sequence: CASSPGQGYQPQHF. CDR3 coding DNA: TGTGCCAGCAGCCCGGGACAGGGGTATCAGCCCCAGCATTTT.

This chain uses TRBV6-5 with TRBJ1-3, with D maybe TRBD1 (6 bases). Germline values: CDR1 MNHEY, CDR2 SVGAGI. CDR3 length equals 15 residues. The V and J ends lost 2 bases and 1 base respectively, with 9 bases between them. The CDR3 DNA reads as TGTGCCAGCAGTTACGGGGGGGCGTCTGGAAACACCATATATTTT. Amino acids: CASSYGGASGNTIYF.

This clone was seen once. The chain has TRBV7-9 and TRBJ1-2; weak D call: TRBD1 (6 bases). The CDR3 runs 11 residues. With 5 bases removed from V and 11 bases from J, the gap between germline ends came to 12 bases. Germline V gene sequence: CDR1 SEHNR, CDR2 FQNEAQ (reference sequence). The CDR3 protein is CASSPQGAYTF. CDR3 DNA sequence: TGTGCCAGCAGCCCACAGGGAGCTTACACCTTC.

The CDR3 spells CASSLTRVGGEQYF. The CDR3 DNA follows: TGTGCCAGCAGCTTAACTAGGGTTGGAGGCGAGCAGTACTTC. The chain has TRBV11-3 and TRBJ2-7; D perhaps matches TRBD2 (5 bases). CDR1 SGHNT and CDR2 YENEEA come from the germline V gene. Trimming cost V 2 bases and J 6 bases, with 14 bases left between them. The CDR3 runs to 14 residues. Based on the CDR3 plus reference TRBV11-3 and TRBJ2-7, the full variable domain is EAGVVQSPRYKIIEKKQPVAFWCNPISGHNTLYWYLQNLGQGPELLIRYENEEAVDDSQLPKDRFSAERLKGVDSTLKIQPAELGDSAVYLCASSLTRVGGEQYFGPGTRLTVT.

V and J are TRBV28 and TRBJ1-5; D perhaps matches TRBD1 (5 bases). This CDR3 contains 14 residues. The germline V gene has CDR1 MDHEN and CDR2 SYDVKM. V lost 3 bases, J lost 6 bases, and 12 bases lay in between. The CDR3 coding sequence is TGTGCCAGCAGTTTGGCGGGGGGTAGTCAGCCCCAGCATTTT. This sequence encodes CASSLAGGSQPQHF.

V usage is TRBV18 and J usage is TRBJ1-1; D may be TRBD1 (5 bases). The germline V and J ends were trimmed by 6 bases and 4 bases, with 24 bases remaining between them. In germline, CDR1 is KGHSH, CDR2 LQKENI. The length of the CDR3 is 17 residues. The CDR3 is CASSPFRGVQAITEAFF. The CDR3 DNA reads as TGTGCCAGCTCTCCTTTCCGGGGGGTTCAGGCGATCACTGAAGCTTTCTTT.

The chain employs TRBV11-2 and TRBJ2-3; D not certain. V was cut by 0 bases and J by 0 bases, with 7 bases left in between. Germline V gene lookup returns CDR1 SGHAT and CDR2 FQNNGV. CDR3 length: 15 residues. The CDR3 sequence is CASSLDRLSTDTQYF. The DNA of the CDR3 is TGTGCCAGCAGCTTAGATCGACTCAGCACAGATACGCAGTATTTT.

This clone was observed once. V gene TRBV19 combines with J gene TRBJ2-2; D is tentatively TRBD1 or TRBD2 (6 bases each). Germline V gene sequence: CDR1 LNHDA, CDR2 SQIVND (reference sequence). This CDR3 region has 18 residues. V was trimmed by 1 base and J by 4 bases, leaving 19 bases between them. CDR3 sequence reads: CASSIGRVGGRGTGELFF. CDR3 coding DNA: TGTGCCAGTAGTATAGGGAGGGTAGGGGGTCGCGGCACCGGGGAGCTGTTTTTT. Full variable domain (missing parts from reference TRBV19 and TRBJ2-2): DGGITQSPKYLFRKEGQNVTLSCEQNLNHDAMYWYRQDPGQGLRLIYYSQIVNDFQKGDIAEGYSVSREKKESFPLTVTSAQKNPTAFYLCASSIGRVGGRGTGELFFGEGSRLTVL.

CDR3 nucleotide sequence: TGTGCCAGCAGTTACAATACGGACACTGAAGCTTTCTTT. Its translation: CASSYNTDTEAFF. The V and J genes are TRBV6-5 and TRBJ1-1, with D hard to call. Per germline, CDR1 MNHEY and CDR2 SVGAGI. Trimming cost V 2 bases and J 3 bases, with 7 bases left between them. The CDR3 contains 13 residues.

This rearrangement joins TRBV11-2 to TRBJ2-7, with a possible D match to TRBD2 (6 bases). The CDR3 sequence is 16 residues long. V lost 0 bases and J 2 bases, leaving 14 bases between the germline ends. From germline, CDR1 is SGHAT and CDR2 FQNNGV. CDR3 nucleotides: TGTGCCAGCAGCTTAGAGGCGGGATCCACAACCTACGAGCAGTACTTC. Its protein product is CASSLEAGSTTYEQYF.

As to this clone: Sequence at one end of the junction differs from germline and may be a read error. The chain uses TRBV7-7 and TRBJ2-6; no clear D gene. Germline loops: CDR1 SSHAT, CDR2 FNYEAQ (reference sequence). CDR3 length: 16 amino acids. Written as DNA, the CDR3 is TGTGCTAGCAGCTCCCCTGGTCCGGCTGGGGCCAACGTCCTGACTTTC. Translated, it gives CASSSPGPAGANVLTF.

J is TRBJ2-2 and V is TRBV30; D gene uncertain. V lost 4 bases to trimming and J lost 3 bases, with 15 bases between them. CDR1 and CDR2 (germline): GTSNPN, SVGIG (reference sequence). This CDR3 has 15 residues. Here the CDR3 reads CAWTYTNRDTGELFF. The CDR3 region has the DNA TGTGCCTGGACCTATACGAACCGGGACACCGGGGAGCTGTTTTTT. The full variable domain, rest sourced from reference TRBV30 and TRBJ2-2, is SQTIHQWPATLVQPVGSPLSLECTVEGTSNPNLYWYRQAAGRGLQLLFYSVGIGQISSEVPQNLSASRPQDRQFILSSKKLLLSDSGFYLCAWTYTNRDTGELFFGEGSRLTVL.

This CDR3 reads CASAPRDGSNQPQHF. In DNA, the CDR3 is TGCGCCAGCGCGCCCCGGGACGGGAGCAATCAGCCCCAGCATTTT. This chain links TRBV5-1 with TRBJ1-5; D is possibly TRBD1 (5 bases). The CDR3 totals 15 residues. Germline values: CDR1 SGHRS, CDR2 YFSETQ. V shed 7 bases and J shed 1 base, with 15 bases lying between them.

A remark on this clone: Other DNA sequences in the same sample also yield this CDR3. The V gene is TRBV19, the J gene TRBJ1-6, with 8 positions matching TRBD1. V lost 6 bases, J lost 7 bases, and 2 bases stayed unmatched. The CDR3 is 13 amino acids. Germline V CDR1 and CDR2: LNHDA, SQIVND (reference sequence). DNA of the CDR3: TGTGCCAGTAGAGACAGGGGAAATTCACCCCTCCACTTT. Its translation: CASRDRGNSPLHF.

The chain carries TRBV9 and TRBJ1-2; 9 nucleotides align to TRBD1. V trimming: 6 bases; J trimming: 6 bases; junction bases outside the gene matches: 15. The CDR3 length is 16 residues. Germline V gene lookup returns CDR1 SGDLS and CDR2 YYNGEE. The CDR3 reads CASTSTTGTGLDGYTF. The DNA of the CDR3 is TGTGCCAGCACCTCAACGACCGGGACAGGGTTAGATGGCTACACCTTC. Full variable domain (rest looked up from reference TRBV9 and TRBJ1-2): DSGVTQTPKHLITATGQRVTLRCSPRSGDLSVYWYQQSLDQGLQFLIQYYNGEERAKGNILERFSAQQFPDLHSELNLSSLELGDSALYFCASTSTTGTGLDGYTFGSGTRLTVV.

The chain carries TRBV20-1 and TRBJ1-2; D ambiguous. The germline CDR1 and CDR2 sequences are DFQATT and SNEGSKA (reference sequence). Trimming pared 1 base from V and 8 bases from J, leaving 8 bases between. This CDR3 region has 11 residues. In nucleotides, the CDR3 is TGCAGTGCTAGAGGACCGATCGGCTACACCTTC. As protein: CSARGPIGYTF.

Comment on this clone: At the DNA level, this CDR3 is encoded by other sequences in the same sample as well. The rearrangement links TRBV7-9 to TRBJ2-7; a possible D gene is TRBD2 (6 bases). Germline V gives CDR1 SEHNR, CDR2 FQNEAQ (reference sequence). This CDR3 has 14 amino acids. Trimming removed 0 bases from V and 2 bases from J, with 8 bases in between. The CDR3 DNA follows: TGTGCCAGCAGCTTAGCGGGGGGAACCTACGAGCAGTACTTC. It encodes CASSLAGGTYEQYF.

In the case of this clone: The same CDR3 arises from other DNA sequences in this sample as well. The chain has TRBV18 and TRBJ2-6; tentative D call: TRBD1 (6 bases). This CDR3 contains 16 residues. Germline CDR1 is KGHSH and CDR2 is LQKENI. Trimming removed 1 base from V and 4 bases from J, with 11 bases in between. The CDR3 DNA reads TGTGCCAGCTCACCACTCCAGGGGACCGGGGCCAACGTCCTGACTTTC. Residues: CASSPLQGTGANVLTF.

The rearrangement uses TRBV9 and TRBJ1-5, with D possibly being TRBD1 (5 bases). V dropped 3 bases and J dropped 5 bases, with 9 bases sitting between them. Germline values: CDR1 SGDLS, CDR2 YYNGEE. This CDR3 is built from 13 residues. The CDR3 DNA sequence: TGTGCCAGCAGCGGATTGACAGATCAGCCCCAGCATTTT. Translated: CASSGLTDQPQHF.

J is TRBJ2-5 and V is TRBV5-1; the D is unclear. CDR3 length: 14 residues. V lost 9 bases to trimming and J lost 1 base, with 16 bases between them. Germline V gives CDR1 SGHRS, CDR2 YFSETQ. The CDR3 sequence is CATSLGPSQETQYF. The CDR3 DNA is TGCGCCACCTCGCTTGGCCCTTCCCAAGAGACCCAGTACTTC.

About this clone: This sample also contains other DNA sequences that code for the same CDR3. The chain employs TRBV7-9 and TRBJ2-7; D is undetermined. Germline CDR1 is SEHNR and CDR2 is FQNEAQ (reference sequence). V was cut by 1 base and J by 3 bases, with 4 bases left in between. The CDR3 contains 12 residues. The CDR3 loop is CASSLDFYEQYF. In nucleotides, the CDR3 is TGTGCCAGCAGCTTAGATTTCTACGAGCAGTACTTC.

The chain recombines TRBV28 with TRBJ1-1; D remains ambiguous. Trimming pared 2 bases from V and 8 bases from J, leaving 6 bases between. Germline V gene sequence: CDR1 MDHEN, CDR2 SYDVKM. The CDR3 sequence is 11 residues long. CDR3 in amino acids: CASSLSREAFF. The CDR3 nucleotides read TGTGCCAGCAGTTTAAGTCGCGAAGCTTTCTTT.

On this clone itself: Other DNA sequences in this sample translate to the same CDR3. V is TRBV5-4 and J is TRBJ2-7, with no clear D. Germline CDR1 and CDR2: SGHNT and YYREEE (reference sequence). CDR3 length equals 13 residues. V lost 2 bases, J lost 3 bases, and 9 bases lay in between. Here the CDR3 reads CASSLVGSYEQYF. CDR3 DNA sequence: TGTGCCAGCAGCTTAGTGGGTAGCTACGAGCAGTACTTC.